This T cell receptor beta chain was retrieved from a study of early T cells in non-severe SARS-CoV-2 infection. Study at large: With bulk RNA from unsorted whole blood as input, sequencing yielded unpaired chains.

Germline CDR1 and CDR2: SGHVS and FNYEAQ. This CDR3 spans 16 amino acids. Between the trimmed V and J ends, which lost 3 bases and 2 bases, there was a span of 11 bases. Individual cDNA molecules carried attached unique molecular identifiers. TCRdb redid the calling of the 5' RACE reads with MiXCR, one entry per CDR3 protein. The data show approximately 99,000 distinct CDR3 sequences, about 12% seen once. As to this clonotype: The antigen is not known.

Study-wide results and caveats: VDJdb-based annotation leaned toward anti-spike CD8 responses and missed private and CD4 specificities.

This receptor was obtained from an adult who was a healthcare worker with PCR-confirmed SARS-CoV-2 infection or an uninfected control (not recorded which). The J gene is TRBJ2-6, the V gene TRBV7-6; a possible D gene is TRBD2 (5 bases). The sequenced sample was whole blood. The CDR3 DNA reads TGTGCCAGCAGCTTTGGCAGCGGAGCTGGGGCCAACGTCCTGACTTTC. Translating it yields CASSFGSGAGANVLTF.